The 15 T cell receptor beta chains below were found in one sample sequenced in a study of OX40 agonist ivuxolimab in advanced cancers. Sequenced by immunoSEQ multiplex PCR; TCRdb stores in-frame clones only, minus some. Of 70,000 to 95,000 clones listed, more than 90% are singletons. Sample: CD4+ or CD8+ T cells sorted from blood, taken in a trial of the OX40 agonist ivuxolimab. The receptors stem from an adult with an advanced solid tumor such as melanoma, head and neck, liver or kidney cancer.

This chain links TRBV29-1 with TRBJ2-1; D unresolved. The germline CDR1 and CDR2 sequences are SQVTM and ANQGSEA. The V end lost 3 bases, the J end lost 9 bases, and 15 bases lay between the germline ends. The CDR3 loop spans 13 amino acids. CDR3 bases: TGCAGCGTTGAGATTATGGGCGATGGTGAGCAGTTCTTC. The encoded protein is CSVEIMGDGEQFF.

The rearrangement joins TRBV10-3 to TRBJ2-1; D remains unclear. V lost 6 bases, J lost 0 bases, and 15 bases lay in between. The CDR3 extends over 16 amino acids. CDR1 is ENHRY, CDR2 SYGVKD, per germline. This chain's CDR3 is CAISAGTPSSYNEQFF. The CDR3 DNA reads TGTGCCATCAGCGCAGGAACCCCGAGCTCCTACAATGAGCAGTTCTTC.

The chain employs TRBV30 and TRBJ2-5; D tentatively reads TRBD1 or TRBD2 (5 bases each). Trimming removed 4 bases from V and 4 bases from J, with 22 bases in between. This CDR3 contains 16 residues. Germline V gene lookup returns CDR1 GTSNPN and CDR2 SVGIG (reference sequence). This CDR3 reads CAWTTAGWKGGETQYF. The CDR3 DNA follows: TGTGCCTGGACAACGGCAGGGTGGAAAGGAGGAGAGACCCAGTACTTC. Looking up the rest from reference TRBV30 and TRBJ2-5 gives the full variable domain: SQTIHQWPATLVQPVGSPLSLECTVEGTSNPNLYWYRQAAGRGLQLLFYSVGIGQISSEVPQNLSASRPQDRQFILSSKKLLLSDSGFYLCAWTTAGWKGGETQYFGPGTRLLVL.

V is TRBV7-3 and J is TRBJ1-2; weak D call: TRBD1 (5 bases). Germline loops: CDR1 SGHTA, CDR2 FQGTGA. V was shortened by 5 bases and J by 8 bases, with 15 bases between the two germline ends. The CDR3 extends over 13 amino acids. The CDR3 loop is CASSPGPGEGYTF. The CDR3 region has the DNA TGTGCCAGCAGCCCCGGGCCGGGGGAGGGCTACACCTTC.

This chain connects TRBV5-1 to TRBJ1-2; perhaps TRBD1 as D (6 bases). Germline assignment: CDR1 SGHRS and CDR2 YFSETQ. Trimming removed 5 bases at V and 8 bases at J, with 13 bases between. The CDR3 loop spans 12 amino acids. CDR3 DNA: TGCGCCAGCAGATATCTACAGGGAGGCTACACCTTC. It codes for CASRYLQGGYTF.

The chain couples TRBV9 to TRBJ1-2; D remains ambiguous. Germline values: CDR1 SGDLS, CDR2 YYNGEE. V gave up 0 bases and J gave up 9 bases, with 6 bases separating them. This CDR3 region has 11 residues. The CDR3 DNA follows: TGTGCCAGCAGCGTAGGGGATAGCTACACCTTC. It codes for CASSVGDSYTF.

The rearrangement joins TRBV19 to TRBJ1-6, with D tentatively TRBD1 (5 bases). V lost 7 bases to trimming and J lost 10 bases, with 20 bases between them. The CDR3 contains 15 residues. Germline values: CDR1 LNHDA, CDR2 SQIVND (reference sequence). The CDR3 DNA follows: TGTGCCAGTAAGAAGGCGTCAGGGTGGCTCTCACCCCTCCACTTT. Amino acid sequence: CASKKASGWLSPLHF.

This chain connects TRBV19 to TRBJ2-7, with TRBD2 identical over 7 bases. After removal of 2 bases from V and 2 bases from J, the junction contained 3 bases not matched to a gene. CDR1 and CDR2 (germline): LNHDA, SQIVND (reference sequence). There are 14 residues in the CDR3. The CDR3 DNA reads TGTGCCAGTAGTATACAGGGAGGGCCCTACGAGCAGTACTTC. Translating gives CASSIQGGPYEQYF.

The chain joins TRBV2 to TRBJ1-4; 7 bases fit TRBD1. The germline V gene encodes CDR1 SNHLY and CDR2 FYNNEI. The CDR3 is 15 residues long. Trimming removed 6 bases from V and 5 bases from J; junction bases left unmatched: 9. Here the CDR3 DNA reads TGTGCCAGCAGGGGAACAGGGGTCCCCAATGAAAAACTGTTTTTT. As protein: CASRGTGVPNEKLFF.

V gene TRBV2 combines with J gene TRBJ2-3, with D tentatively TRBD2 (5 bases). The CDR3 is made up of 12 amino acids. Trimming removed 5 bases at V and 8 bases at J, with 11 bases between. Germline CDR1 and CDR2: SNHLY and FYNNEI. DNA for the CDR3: TGTGCCAGCAGTCAGGACTTAGGTACGCAGTATTTT. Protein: CASSQDLGTQYF.

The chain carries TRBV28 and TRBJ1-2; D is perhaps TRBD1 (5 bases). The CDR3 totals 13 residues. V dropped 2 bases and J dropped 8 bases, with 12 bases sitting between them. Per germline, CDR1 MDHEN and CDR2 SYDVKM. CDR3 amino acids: CASSLTGPKGYTF. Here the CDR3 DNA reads TGTGCCAGCAGTTTAACAGGACCAAAGGGCTACACCTTC.

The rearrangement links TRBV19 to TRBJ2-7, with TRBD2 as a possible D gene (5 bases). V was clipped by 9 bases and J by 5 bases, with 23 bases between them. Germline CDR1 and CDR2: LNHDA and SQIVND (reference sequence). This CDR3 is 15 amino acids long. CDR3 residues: CASRRSATTGDEQYF. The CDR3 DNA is TGTGCCAGCCGGCGGAGCGCAACAACCGGGGACGAGCAGTACTTC.

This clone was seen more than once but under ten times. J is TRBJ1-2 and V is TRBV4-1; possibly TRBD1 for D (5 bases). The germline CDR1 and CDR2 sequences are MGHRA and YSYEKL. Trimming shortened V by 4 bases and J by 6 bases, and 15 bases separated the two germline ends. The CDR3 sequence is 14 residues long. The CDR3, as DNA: TGCGCCAGCAGCCCCCGGGAGGGACGGGATGGCTACACCTTC. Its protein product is CASSPREGRDGYTF.

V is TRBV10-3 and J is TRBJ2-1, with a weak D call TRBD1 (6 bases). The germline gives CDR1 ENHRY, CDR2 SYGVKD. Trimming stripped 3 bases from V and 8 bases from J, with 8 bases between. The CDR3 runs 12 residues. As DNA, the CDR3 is TGTGCCATCAGTGAACAGGGCTATGAGCAGTTCTTC. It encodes CAISEQGYEQFF.

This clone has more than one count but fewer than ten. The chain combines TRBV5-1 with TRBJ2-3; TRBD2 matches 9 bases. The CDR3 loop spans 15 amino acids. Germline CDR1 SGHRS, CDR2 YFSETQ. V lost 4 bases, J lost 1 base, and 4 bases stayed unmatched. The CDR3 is CASSVAGDRTDTQYF. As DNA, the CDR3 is TGCGCCAGCAGCGTAGCGGGGGACCGCACAGATACGCAGTATTTT.